This TCR beta chain was found in a study of CD8 T cells in Susac syndrome. The multiple sclerosis control group consisted of treatment-naive patients whose relapsing-remitting disease, which was either stable or active, fulfilled revised McDonald criteria. The RNA, roughly 0.45 to 1 ug, was put through reverse transcription using random hexamers. It was immunoSEQ multiplex PCR that amplified TCR beta CDR3 across 54 Vbeta and 13 Jbeta. TCRdb used MiXCR to reprocess the immunoSEQ multiplex PCR reads, holding one entry per CDR3 protein. The table lists 230,000 or so distinct CDR3 sequences, roughly 96% of them singletons. The CDR3 covers 14 residues. Looked up from germline, CDR1 is MDHEN and CDR2 is SYDVKM. V was pared by 6 bases and J by 4 bases, with 8 bases of the junction left unmatched.

The TCR comes from a human donor with multiple sclerosis. Sequenced material: CD4+ T cells from PBMCs. The chain carries TRBV28 and TRBJ1-2; 7 nucleotides align to TRBD1. The CDR3 coding sequence is TGTGCCAGCAGCCTGACAGGGTTGGGCTATGGCTACACCTTC. Amino acids: CASSLTGLGYGYTF.